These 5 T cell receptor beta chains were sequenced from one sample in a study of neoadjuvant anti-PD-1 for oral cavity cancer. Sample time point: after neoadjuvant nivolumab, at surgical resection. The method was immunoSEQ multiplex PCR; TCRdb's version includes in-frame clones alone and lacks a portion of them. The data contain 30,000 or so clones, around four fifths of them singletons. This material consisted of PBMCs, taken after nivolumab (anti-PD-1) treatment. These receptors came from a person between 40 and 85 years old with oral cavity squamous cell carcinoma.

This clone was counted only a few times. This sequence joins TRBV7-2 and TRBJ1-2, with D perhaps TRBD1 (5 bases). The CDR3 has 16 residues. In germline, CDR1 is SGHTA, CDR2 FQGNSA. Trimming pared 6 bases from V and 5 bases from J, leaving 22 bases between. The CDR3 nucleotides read TGTGCCAGCAGTCCGGGCCCCGCGAGGGGCGGTTATGGCTACACCTTC. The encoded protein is CASSPGPARGGYGYTF. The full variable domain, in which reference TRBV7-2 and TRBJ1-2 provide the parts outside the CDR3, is GAGVSQSPSNKVTEKGKDVELRCDPISGHTALYWYRQSLGQGLEFLIYFQGNSAPDKSGLPSDRFSAERTGGSVSTLTIQRTQQEDSAVYLCASSPGPARGGYGYTFGSGTRLTVV.

The CDR3 here is CASSLGEKYEQYF. In nucleotides, the CDR3 is TGTGCCAGCAGCTTAGGGGAAAAGTACGAGCAGTACTTC. V and J are TRBV11-2 and TRBJ2-7; D remains ambiguous. In germline, CDR1 is SGHAT, CDR2 FQNNGV. The CDR3 sequence is 13 residues long. The V end lost 1 base, the J end lost 4 bases, and 8 bases lay between the germline ends.

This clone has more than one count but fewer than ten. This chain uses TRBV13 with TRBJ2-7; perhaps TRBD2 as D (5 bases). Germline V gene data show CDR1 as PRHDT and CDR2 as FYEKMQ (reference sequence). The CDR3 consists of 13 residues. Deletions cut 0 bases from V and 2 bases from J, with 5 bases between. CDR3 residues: CASSLGRAYEQYF. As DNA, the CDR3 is TGTGCCAGCAGCTTAGGGAGGGCCTACGAGCAGTACTTC.

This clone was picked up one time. The CDR3 reads CASSSQETQYF. CDR3 nucleotides: TGTGCCAGCAGCTCGCAAGAGACCCAGTACTTC. J is TRBJ2-5 and V is TRBV5-4; the D is unclear. The CDR3 consists of 11 residues. The V end was cut by 3 bases, the J end by 2 bases, with 2 bases between. The germline V gene encodes CDR1 SGHNT and CDR2 YYREEE (reference sequence).

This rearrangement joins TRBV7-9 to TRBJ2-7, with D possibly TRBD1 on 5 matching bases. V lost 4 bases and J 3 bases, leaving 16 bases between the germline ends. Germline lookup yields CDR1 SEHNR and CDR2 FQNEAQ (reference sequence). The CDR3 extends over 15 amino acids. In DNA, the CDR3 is TGTGCCAGCAGCTCTACCCGGACAAAAGTCTACGAGCAGTACTTC. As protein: CASSSTRTKVYEQYF.